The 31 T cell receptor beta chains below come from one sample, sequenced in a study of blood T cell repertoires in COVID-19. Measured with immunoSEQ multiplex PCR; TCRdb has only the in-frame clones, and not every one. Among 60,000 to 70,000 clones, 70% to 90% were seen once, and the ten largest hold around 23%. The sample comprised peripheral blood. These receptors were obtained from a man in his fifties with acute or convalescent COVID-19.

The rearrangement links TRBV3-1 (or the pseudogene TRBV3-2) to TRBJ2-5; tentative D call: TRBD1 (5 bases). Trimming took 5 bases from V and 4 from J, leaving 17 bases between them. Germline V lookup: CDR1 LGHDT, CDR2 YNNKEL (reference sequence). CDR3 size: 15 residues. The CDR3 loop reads CASSLMSGRGETQYF. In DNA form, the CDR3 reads TGTGCCAGCAGCTTAATGTCGGGTAGGGGAGAGACCCAGTACTTC.

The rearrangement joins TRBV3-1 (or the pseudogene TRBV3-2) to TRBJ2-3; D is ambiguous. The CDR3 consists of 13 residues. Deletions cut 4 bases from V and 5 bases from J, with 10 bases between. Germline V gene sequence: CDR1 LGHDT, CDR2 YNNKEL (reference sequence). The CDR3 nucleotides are TGTGCCAGCAGCCGAAACCCGAGAGATACGCAGTATTTT. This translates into CASSRNPRDTQYF.

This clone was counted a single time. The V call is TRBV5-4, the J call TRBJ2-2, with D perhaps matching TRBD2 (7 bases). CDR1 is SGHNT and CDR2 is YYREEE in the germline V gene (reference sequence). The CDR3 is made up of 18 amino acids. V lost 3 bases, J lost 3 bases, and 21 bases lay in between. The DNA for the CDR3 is TGTGCCAGCAGCTGGGGGGGCGAGGGGGAAACGGACACCGGGGAGCTGTTTTTT. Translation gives CASSWGGEGETDTGELFF.

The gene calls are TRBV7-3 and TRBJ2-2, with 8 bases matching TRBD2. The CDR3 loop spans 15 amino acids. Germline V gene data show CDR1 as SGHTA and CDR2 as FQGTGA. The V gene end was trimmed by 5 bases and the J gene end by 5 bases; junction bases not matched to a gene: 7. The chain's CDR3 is CASSTVAGPTGELFF. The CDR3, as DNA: TGTGCCAGCAGCACAGTAGCGGGGCCGACCGGGGAGCTGTTTTTT.

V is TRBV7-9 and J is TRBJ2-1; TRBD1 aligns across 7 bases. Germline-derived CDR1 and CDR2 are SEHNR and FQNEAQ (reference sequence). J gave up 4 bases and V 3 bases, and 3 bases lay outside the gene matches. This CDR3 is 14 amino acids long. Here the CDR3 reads CASSFPDRYNEQFF. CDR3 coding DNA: TGTGCCAGCAGCTTTCCGGACAGGTACAATGAGCAGTTCTTC.

In DNA, the CDR3 is TGTGCCAGCAGCCCGTCCTACGAGCAGTACTTC. Amino acid sequence: CASSPSYEQYF. This chain uses TRBV7-2 with TRBJ2-7; D uncertain. The CDR3 has 11 amino acids. The germline V gene has CDR1 SGHTA and CDR2 FQGNSA. V lost 5 bases, J lost 1 base, and 3 bases lay in between.

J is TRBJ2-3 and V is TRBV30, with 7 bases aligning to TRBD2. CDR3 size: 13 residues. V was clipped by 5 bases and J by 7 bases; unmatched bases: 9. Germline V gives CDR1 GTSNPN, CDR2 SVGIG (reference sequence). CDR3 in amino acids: CAWADERDYTQYF. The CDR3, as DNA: TGTGCCTGGGCTGACGAGCGGGACTATACGCAGTATTTT.

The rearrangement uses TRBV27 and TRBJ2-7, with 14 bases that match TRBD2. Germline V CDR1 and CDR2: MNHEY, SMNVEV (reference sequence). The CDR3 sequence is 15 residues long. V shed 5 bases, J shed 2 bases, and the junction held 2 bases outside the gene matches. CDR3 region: CASSPGLAGAYEQYF. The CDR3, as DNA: TGTGCCAGCAGTCCGGGACTAGCGGGGGCCTACGAGCAGTACTTC.

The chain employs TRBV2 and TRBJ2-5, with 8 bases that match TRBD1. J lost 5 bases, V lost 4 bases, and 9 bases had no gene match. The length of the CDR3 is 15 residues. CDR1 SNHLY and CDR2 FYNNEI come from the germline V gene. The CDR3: CASSVDREAGETQYF. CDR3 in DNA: TGTGCCAGCAGTGTGGACAGGGAGGCGGGTGAGACCCAGTACTTC.

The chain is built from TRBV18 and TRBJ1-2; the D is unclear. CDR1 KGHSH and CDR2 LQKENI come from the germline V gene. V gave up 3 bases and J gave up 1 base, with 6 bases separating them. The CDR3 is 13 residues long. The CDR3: CASSPGSNYGYTF. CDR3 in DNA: TGTGCCAGCTCACCGGGGAGTAACTATGGCTACACCTTC.

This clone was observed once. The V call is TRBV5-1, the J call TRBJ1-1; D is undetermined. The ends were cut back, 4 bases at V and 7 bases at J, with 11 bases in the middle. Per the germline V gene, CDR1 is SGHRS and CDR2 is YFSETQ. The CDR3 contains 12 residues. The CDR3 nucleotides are TGCGCCAGCAGCAACGACGCTAGTGAAGCTTTCTTT. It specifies CASSNDASEAFF.

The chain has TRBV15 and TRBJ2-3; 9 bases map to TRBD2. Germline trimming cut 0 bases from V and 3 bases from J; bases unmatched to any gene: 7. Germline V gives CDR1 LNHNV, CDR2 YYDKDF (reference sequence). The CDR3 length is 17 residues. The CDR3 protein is CATSRDMVGLATDTQYF. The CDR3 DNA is TGTGCCACCAGCAGAGATATGGTGGGACTAGCAACAGATACGCAGTATTTT. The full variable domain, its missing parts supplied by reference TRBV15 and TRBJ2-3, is DAMVIQNPRYQVTQFGKPVTLSCSQTLNHNVMYWYQQKSSQAPKLLFHYYDKDFNNEADTPDNFQSRRPNTSFCFLDIRSPGLGDTAMYLCATSRDMVGLATDTQYFGPGTRLTVL.

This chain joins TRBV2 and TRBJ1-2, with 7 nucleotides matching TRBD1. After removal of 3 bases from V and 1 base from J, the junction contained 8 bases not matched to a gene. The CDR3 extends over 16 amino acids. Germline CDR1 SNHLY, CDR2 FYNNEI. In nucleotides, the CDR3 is TGTGCCAGCAGTGATGGGGGACAGCCGTTTAACTATGGCTACACCTTC. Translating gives CASSDGGQPFNYGYTF.

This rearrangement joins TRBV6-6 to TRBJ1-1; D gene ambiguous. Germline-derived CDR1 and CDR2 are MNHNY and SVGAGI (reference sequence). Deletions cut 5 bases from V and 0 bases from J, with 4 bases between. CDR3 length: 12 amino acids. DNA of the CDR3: TGTGCCAGCAGTACACTGAACACTGAAGCTTTCTTT. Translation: CASSTLNTEAFF.

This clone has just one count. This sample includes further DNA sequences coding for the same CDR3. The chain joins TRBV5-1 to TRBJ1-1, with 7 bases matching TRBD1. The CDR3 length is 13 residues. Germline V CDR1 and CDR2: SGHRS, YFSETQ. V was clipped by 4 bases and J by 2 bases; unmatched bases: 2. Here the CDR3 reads CASSRTGNTEAFF. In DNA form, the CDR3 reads TGCGCCAGCAGCCGGACAGGCAACACTGAAGCTTTCTTT.

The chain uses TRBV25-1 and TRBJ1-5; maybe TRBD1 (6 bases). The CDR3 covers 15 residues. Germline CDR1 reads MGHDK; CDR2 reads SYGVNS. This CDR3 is CVLRGKVSSNQPQHF. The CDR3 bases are TGTGTTCTCAGGGGTAAAGTAAGTAGCAATCAGCCCCAGCATTTT.

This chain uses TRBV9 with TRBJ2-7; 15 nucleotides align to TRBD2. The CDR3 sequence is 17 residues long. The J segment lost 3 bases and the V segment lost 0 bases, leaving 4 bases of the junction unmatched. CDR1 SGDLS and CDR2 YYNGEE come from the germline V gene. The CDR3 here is CASSVEGLAGGLYEQYF. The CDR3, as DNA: TGTGCCAGCAGCGTAGAGGGACTAGCGGGGGGTCTCTACGAGCAGTACTTC.

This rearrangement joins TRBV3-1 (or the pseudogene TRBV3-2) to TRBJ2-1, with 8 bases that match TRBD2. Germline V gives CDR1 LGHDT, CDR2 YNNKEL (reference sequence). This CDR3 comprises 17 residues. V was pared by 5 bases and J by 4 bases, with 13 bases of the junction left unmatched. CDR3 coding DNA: TGTGCCAGCAGCGGAGGTGGTAGCGGGGATCTTTACAATGAGCAGTTCTTC. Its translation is CASSGGGSGDLYNEQFF.

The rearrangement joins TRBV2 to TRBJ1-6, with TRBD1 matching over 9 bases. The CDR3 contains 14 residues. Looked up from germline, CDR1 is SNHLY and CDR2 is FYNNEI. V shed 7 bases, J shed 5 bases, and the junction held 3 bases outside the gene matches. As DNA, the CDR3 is TGTGCCAGCACCTGGACAGGGGATAATTCACCCCTCCACTTT. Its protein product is CASTWTGDNSPLHF.

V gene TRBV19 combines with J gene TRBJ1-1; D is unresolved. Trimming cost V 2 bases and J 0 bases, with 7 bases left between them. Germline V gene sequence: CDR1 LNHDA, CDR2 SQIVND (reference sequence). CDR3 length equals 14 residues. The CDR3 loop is CASSISVMNTEAFF. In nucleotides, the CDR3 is TGTGCCAGTAGTATAAGCGTCATGAACACTGAAGCTTTCTTT. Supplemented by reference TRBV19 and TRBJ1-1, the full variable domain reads DGGITQSPKYLFRKEGQNVTLSCEQNLNHDAMYWYRQDPGQGLRLIYYSQIVNDFQKGDIAEGYSVSREKKESFPLTVTSAQKNPTAFYLCASSISVMNTEAFFGQGTRLTVV.

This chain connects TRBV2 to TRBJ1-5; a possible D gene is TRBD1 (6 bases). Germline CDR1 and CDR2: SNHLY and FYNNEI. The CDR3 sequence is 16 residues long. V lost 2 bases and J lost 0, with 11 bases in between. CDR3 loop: CASSEKTGVSNQPQHF. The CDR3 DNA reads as TGTGCCAGCAGTGAAAAGACAGGAGTTAGCAATCAGCCCCAGCATTTT. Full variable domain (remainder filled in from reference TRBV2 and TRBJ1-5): EPEVTQTPSHQVTQMGQEVILRCVPISNHLYFYWYRQILGQKVEFLVSFYNNEISEKSEIFDDQFSVERPDGSNFTLKIRSTKLEDSAMYFCASSEKTGVSNQPQHFGDGTRLSIL.

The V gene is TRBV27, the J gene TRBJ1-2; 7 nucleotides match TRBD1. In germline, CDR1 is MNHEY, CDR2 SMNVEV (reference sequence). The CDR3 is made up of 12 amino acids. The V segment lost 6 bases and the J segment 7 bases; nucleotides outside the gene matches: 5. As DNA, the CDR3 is TGTGCCAGCAGGACCGGGACAGCTGGCTACACCTTC. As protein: CASRTGTAGYTF.

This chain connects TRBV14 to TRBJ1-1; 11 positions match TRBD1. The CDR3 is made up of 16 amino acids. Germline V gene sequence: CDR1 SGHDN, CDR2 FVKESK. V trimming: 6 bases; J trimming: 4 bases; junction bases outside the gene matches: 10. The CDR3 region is CASSPATGTGGTEAFF. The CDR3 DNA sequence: TGTGCCAGCAGTCCAGCTACCGGGACAGGGGGCACTGAAGCTTTCTTT.

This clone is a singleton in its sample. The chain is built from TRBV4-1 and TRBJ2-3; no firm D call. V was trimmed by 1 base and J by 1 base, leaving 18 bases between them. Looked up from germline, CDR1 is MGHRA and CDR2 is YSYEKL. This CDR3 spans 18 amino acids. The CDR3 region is CASSQAPDAVSRTDTQYF. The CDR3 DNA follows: TGCGCCAGCAGCCAAGCCCCCGATGCAGTCTCCCGCACAGATACGCAGTATTTT.

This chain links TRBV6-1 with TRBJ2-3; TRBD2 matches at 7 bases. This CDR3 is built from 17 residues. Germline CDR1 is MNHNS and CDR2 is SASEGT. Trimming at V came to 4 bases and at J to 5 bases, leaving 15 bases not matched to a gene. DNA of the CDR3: TGTGCCAGCAGTGTATTGGGAGCGGGGTCCCTTGGAGATACGCAGTATTTT. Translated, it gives CASSVLGAGSLGDTQYF.

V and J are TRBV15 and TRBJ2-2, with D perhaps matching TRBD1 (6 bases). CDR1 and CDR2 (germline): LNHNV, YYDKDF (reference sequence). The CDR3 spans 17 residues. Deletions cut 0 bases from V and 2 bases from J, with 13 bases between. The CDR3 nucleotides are TGTGCCACCAGCAGAGACACCTGGACAGCTAACACCGGGGAGCTGTTTTTT. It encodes CATSRDTWTANTGELFF. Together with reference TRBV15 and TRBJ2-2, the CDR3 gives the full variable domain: DAMVIQNPRYQVTQFGKPVTLSCSQTLNHNVMYWYQQKSSQAPKLLFHYYDKDFNNEADTPDNFQSRRPNTSFCFLDIRSPGLGDTAMYLCATSRDTWTANTGELFFGEGSRLTVL.

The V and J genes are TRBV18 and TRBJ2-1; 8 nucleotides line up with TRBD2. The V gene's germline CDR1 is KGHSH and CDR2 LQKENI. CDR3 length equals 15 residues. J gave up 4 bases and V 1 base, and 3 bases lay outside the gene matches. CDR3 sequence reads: CASSPLLAGYNEQFF. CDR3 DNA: TGTGCCAGCTCACCACTATTAGCGGGGTACAATGAGCAGTTCTTC.

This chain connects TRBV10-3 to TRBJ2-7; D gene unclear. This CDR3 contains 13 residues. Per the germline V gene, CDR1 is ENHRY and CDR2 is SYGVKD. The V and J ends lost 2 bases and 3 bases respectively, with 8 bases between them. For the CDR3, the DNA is TGTGCCATCAGTGAGGGTTTCGGCTACGAGCAGTACTTC. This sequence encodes CAISEGFGYEQYF.

CDR3 loop: CASSSHQLEETQYF. The CDR3 DNA reads TGTGCCAGCAGCTCCCATCAACTAGAAGAGACCCAGTACTTC. J is TRBJ2-5 and V is TRBV7-9, with D perhaps matching TRBD2 (5 bases). The CDR3 sequence is 14 residues long. Germline V lookup: CDR1 SEHNR, CDR2 FQNEAQ (reference sequence). Trimming left V 4 bases short and J 3 bases short, with 12 bases between.

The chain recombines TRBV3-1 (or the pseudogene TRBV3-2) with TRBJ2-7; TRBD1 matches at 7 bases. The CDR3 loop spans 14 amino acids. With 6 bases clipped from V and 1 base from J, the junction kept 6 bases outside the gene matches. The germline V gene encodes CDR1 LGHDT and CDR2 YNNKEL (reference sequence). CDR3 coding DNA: TGTGCCAGCAGTAAGCAGGGGGTTTCCTACGAGCAGTACTTC. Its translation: CASSKQGVSYEQYF.

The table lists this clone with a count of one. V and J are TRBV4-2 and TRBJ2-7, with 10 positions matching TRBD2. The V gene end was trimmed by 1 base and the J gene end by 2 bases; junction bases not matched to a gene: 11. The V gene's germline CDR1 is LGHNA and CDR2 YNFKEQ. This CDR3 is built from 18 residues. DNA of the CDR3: TGTGCCAGCAGCCAAGTATCTAGCGGGGGACCAAGGGCCTACGAGCAGTACTTC. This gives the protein CASSQVSSGGPRAYEQYF.